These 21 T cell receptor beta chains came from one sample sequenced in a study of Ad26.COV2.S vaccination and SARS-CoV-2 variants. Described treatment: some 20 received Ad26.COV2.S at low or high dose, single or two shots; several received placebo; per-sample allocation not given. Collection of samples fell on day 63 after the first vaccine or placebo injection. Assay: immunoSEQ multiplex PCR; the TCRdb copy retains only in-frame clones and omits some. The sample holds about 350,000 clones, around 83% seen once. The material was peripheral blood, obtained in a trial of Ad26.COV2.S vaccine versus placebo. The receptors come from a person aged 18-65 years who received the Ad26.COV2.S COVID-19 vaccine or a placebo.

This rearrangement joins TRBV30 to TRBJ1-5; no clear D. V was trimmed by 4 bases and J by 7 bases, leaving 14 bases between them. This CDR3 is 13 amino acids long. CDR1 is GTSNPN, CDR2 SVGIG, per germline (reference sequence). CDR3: CAWTPPTGQPQHF. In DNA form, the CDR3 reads TGTGCCTGGACTCCCCCAACTGGGCAGCCCCAGCATTTT.

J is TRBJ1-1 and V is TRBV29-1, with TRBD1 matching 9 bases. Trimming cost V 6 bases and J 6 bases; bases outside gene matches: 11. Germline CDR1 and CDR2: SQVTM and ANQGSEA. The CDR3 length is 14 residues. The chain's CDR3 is CSVKNPGQGAEAFF. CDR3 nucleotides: TGCAGCGTAAAGAATCCGGGACAGGGTGCTGAAGCTTTCTTT.

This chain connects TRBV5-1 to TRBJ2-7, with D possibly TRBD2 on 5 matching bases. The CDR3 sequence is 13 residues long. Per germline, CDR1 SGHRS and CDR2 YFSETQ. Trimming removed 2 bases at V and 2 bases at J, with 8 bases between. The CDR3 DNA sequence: TGCGCCAGCAGCTTTATAGCGCCCTACGAGCAGTACTTC. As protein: CASSFIAPYEQYF.

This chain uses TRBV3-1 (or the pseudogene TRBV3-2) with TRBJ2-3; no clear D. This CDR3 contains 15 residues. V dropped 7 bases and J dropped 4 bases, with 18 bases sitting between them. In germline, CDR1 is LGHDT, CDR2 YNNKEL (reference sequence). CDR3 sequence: CASNSRGSPSDTQYF. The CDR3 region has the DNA TGTGCCAGCAATTCCCGAGGAAGCCCTTCAGATACGCAGTATTTT.

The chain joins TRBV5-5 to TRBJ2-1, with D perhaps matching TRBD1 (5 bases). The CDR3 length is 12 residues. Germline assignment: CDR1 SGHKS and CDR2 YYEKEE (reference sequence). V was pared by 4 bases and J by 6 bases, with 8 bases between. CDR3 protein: CASSVQGNEQFF. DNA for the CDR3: TGTGCCAGCAGCGTGCAGGGCAATGAGCAGTTCTTC.

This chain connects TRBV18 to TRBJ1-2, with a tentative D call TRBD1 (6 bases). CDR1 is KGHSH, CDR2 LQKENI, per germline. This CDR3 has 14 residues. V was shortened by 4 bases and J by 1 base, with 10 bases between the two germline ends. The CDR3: CASSLTGINYGYTF. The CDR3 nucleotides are TGTGCCAGCTCACTCACAGGGATTAACTATGGCTACACCTTC.

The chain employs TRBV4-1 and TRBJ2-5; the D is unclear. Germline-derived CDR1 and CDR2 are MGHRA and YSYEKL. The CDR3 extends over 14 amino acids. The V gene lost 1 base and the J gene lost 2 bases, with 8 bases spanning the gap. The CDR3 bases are TGCGCCAGCAGCCAAGTACCCTTACAAGAGACCCAGTACTTC. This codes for CASSQVPLQETQYF.

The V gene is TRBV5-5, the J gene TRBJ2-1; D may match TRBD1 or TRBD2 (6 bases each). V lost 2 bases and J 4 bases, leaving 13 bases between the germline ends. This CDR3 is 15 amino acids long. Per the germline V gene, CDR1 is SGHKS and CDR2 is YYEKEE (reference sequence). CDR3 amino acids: CASSFPQGTYNEQFF. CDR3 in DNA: TGTGCCAGCAGCTTTCCGCAGGGGACTTACAATGAGCAGTTCTTC.

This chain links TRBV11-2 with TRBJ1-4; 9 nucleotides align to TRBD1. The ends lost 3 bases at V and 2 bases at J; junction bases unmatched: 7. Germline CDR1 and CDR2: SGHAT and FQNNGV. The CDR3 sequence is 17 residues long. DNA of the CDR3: TGTGCCAGCAGCTTTACAGGGGGCGGGACTACTAATGAAAAACTGTTTTTT. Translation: CASSFTGGGTTNEKLFF.

The CDR3 DNA reads TGCGCCAGCGGCCCCCTTGGACTAGCGGGAGCCAATGAGCAGTTCTTC. Amino acids: CASGPLGLAGANEQFF. The rearrangement links TRBV5-1 to TRBJ2-1, with 13 bases that match TRBD2. The CDR3 sequence is 16 residues long. The junction had 10 bases not matched to a gene; V was cut back by 7 bases and J by 6 bases. Germline V gene data show CDR1 as SGHRS and CDR2 as YFSETQ.

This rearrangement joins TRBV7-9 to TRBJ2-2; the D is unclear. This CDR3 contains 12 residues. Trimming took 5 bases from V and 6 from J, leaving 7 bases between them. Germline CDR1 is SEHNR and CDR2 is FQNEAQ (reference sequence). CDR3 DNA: TGTGCCAGCAGCATCGTATCCGGGGAGCTGTTTTTT. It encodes CASSIVSGELFF. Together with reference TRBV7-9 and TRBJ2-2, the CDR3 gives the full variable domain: DTGVSQNPRHKITKRGQNVTFRCDPISEHNRLYWYRQTLGQGPEFLTYFQNEAQLEKSRLLSDRFSAERPKGSFSTLEIQRTEQGDSAMYLCASSIVSGELFFGEGSRLTVL.

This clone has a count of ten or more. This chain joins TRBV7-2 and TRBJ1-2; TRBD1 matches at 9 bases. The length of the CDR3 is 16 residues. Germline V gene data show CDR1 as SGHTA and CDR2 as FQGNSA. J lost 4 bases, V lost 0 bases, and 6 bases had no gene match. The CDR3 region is CASSLAGTGISYGYTF. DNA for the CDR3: TGTGCCAGCAGCTTAGCGGGGACAGGGATTAGCTATGGCTACACCTTC. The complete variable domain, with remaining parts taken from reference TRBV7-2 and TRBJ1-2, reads GAGVSQSPSNKVTEKGKDVELRCDPISGHTALYWYRQSLGQGLEFLIYFQGNSAPDKSGLPSDRFSAERTGGSVSTLTIQRTQQEDSAVYLCASSLAGTGISYGYTFGSGTRLTVV.

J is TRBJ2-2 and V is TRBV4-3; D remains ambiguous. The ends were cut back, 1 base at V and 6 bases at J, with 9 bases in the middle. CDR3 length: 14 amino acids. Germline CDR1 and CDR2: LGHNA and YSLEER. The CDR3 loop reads CASSQVRFSGELFF. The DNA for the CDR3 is TGCGCCAGCAGCCAAGTGCGGTTCTCCGGGGAGCTGTTTTTT.

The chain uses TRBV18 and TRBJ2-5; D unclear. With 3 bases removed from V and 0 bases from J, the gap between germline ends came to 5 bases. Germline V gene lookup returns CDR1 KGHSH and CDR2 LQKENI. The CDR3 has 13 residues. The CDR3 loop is CASSPPNQETQYF. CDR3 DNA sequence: TGTGCCAGCTCACCCCCAAACCAAGAGACCCAGTACTTC.

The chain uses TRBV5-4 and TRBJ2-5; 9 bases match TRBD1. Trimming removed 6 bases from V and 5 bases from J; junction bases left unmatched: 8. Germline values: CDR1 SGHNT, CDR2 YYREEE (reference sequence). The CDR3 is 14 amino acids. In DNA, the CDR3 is TGTGCCAGCACCTACAGGGGGCTAAGGGAGACCCAGTACTTC. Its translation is CASTYRGLRETQYF.

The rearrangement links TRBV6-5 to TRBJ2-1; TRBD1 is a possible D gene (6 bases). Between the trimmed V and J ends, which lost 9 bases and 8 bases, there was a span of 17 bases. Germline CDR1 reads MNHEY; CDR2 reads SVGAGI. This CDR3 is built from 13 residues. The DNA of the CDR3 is TGTGCCAGACAGGGTAACAATAGGGATGAGCAGTTCTTC. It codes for CARQGNNRDEQFF.

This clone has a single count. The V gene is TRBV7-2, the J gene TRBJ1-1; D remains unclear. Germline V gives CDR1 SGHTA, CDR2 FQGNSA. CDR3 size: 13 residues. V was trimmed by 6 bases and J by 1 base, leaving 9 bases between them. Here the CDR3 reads CASRKTRNTEAFF. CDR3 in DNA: TGTGCCAGCAGAAAAACAAGGAACACTGAAGCTTTCTTT.

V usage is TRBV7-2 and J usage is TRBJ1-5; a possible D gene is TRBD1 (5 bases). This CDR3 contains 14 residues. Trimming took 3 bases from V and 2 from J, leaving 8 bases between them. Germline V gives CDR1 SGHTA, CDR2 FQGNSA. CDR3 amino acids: CASSFEGGNQPQHF. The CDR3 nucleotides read TGTGCCAGCAGCTTCGAAGGGGGCAATCAGCCCCAGCATTTT.

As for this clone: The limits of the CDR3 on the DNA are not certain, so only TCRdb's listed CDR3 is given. The CDR3 sequence: CSAQGWGTGSFF. The chain links TRBV29-1 to TRBJ2-1; TRBD1 is the table's D call, not checked against the DNA. The CDR3 has 12 amino acids, counting both end residues. Germline V gives CDR1 SQVTM, CDR2 ANQGSEA.

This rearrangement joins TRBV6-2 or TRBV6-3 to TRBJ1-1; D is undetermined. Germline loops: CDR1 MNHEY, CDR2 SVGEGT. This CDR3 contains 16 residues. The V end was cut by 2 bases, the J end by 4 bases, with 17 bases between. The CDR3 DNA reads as TGTGCCAGCAGTTACATGTGGGCGTCAGGAGGCACTGAAGCTTTCTTT. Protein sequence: CASSYMWASGGTEAFF.

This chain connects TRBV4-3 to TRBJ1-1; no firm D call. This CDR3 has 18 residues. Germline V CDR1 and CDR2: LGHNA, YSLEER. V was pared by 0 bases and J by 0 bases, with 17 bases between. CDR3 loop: CASSQDRKGSYMNTEAFF. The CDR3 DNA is TGCGCCAGCAGCCAAGATCGGAAAGGCAGCTACATGAACACTGAAGCTTTCTTT.